This TCR beta chain was observed in a study of cytomegalovirus exposure and HLA in healthy donors. Study summary: Out of 300 to 500 genotyped donors, around 80% belonged to the Caucasian-associated ancestry cluster.

The CDR3 is 15 residues long. Germline values: CDR1 MGHDK, CDR2 SYGVNS. Trimming removed 4 bases at V and 6 bases at J, with 16 bases between. This PCR relied on a set of 60 Vbeta primers and 13 Jbeta primers. Using immunoSEQ multiplex PCR, the repertoire was profiled, and TCRdb retains in-frame clones only, with some absent. Of about 160,000 clones listed, 80% to 90% are singletons. The chain couples TRBV25-1 to TRBJ1-5, with D tentatively TRBD1 (6 bases). This sequence originates from a man in his forties or fifties in good health and CMV-seropositive. Sequencing input: PBMCs. The CDR3: CASSARGGAGQPQHF. DNA for the CDR3: TGTGCCAGCAGTGCCAGGGGTGGGGCCGGTCAGCCCCAGCATTTT.